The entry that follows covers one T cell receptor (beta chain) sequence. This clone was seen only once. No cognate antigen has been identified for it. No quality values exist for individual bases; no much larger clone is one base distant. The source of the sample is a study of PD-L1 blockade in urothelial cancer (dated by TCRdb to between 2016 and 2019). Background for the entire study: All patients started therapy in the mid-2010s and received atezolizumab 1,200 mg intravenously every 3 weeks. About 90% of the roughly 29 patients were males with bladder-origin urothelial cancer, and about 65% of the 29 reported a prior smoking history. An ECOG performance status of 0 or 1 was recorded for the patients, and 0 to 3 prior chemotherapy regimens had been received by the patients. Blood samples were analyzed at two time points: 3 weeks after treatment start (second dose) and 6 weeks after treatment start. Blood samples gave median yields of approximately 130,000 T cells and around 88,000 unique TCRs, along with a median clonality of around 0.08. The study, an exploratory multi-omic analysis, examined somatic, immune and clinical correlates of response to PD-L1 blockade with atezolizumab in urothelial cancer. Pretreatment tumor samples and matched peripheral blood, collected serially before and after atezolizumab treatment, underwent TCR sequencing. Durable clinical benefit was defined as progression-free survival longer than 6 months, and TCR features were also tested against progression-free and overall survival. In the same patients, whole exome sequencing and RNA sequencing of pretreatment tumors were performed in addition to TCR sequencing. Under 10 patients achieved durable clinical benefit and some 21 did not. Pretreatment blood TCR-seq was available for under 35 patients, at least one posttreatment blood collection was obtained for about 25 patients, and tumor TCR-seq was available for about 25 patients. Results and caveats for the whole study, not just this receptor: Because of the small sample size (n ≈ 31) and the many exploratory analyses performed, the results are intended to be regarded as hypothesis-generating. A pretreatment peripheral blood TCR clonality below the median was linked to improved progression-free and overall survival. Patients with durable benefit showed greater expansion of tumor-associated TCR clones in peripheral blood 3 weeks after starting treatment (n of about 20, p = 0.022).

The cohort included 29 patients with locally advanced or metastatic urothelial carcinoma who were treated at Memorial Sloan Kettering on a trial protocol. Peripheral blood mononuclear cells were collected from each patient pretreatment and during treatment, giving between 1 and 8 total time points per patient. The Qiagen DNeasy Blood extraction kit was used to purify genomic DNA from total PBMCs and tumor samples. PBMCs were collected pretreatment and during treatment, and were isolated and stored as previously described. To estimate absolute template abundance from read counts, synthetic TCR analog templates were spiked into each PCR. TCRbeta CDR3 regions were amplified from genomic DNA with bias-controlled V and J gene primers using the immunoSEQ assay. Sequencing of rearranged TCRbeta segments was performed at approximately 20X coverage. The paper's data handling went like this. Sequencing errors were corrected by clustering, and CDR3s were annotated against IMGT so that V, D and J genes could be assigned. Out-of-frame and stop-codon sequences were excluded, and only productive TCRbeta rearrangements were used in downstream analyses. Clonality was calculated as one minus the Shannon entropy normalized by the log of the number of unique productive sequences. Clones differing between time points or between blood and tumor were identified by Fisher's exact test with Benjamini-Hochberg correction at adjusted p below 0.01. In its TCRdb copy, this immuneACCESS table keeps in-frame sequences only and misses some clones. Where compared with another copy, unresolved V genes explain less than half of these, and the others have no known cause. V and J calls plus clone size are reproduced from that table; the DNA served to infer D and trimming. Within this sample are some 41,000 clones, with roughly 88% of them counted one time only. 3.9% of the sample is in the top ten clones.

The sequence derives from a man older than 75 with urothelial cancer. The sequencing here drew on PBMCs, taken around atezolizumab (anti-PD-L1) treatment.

At the DNA level, the sequence is TGTGCCAGCAAGTCGCGAGGCCTGAACACTGAAGCTTTCTTT. Protein translation: CASKSRGLNTEAFF. The rearrangement combines TRBV6-1 with TRBJ1-1; the D gene cannot be named for sure. The cysteine opens and the phenylalanine closes a CDR3 of 14 amino acids. The retained sequence is limited to the CDR3, 42 bases, with the frame set at the first base. CDR1 and CDR2, per the germline V gene, are MNHNS and SASEGT. The trim is 7 bases for V and 0 bases for J, with a gap of 12 bases between the germline ends.